The 24 T cell receptor beta chains given below trace back to one sample, sequenced in a study of OX40 agonist ivuxolimab in advanced cancers. Library generation was performed with the immunoSEQ multiplex PCR assay. TCRdb's version of the immuneACCESS table is confined to in-frame rearrangements and falls short of the full clone set. An unresolved V gene accounts for under half of the shortfall where checked; the remainder is of unknown origin. Within this sample are about 47,000 clones, with roughly 82% of them counted one time only. The ten biggest clones cover 2% to 3% of the sample. The sample here was CD4+ or CD8+ T cells sorted from blood, taken in a trial of the OX40 agonist ivuxolimab. Receptor source: an adult with an advanced solid tumor such as melanoma, head and neck, liver or kidney cancer.

By sample share, this clone is medium-sized. The genes are TRBV30 and TRBJ1-1; no clear D gene. Germline values: CDR1 GTSNPN, CDR2 SVGIG (reference sequence). V was shortened by 5 bases and J by 0 bases, with 10 bases between the two germline ends. The length of the CDR3 is 13 residues. For the CDR3, the DNA is TGTGCCTGGTCAAAGGAGATGAACACTGAAGCTTTCTTT. Amino acids: CAWSKEMNTEAFF.

V is TRBV5-4 and J is TRBJ2-3; TRBD1 is a possible D gene (6 bases). V was cut by 4 bases and J by 4 bases, with 13 bases left in between. Germline loops: CDR1 SGHNT, CDR2 YYREEE (reference sequence). The CDR3 has 14 amino acids. The CDR3 loop is CASSKGTSPDTQYF. For the CDR3, the DNA is TGTGCCAGCAGCAAAGGGACATCTCCAGATACGCAGTATTTT.

The gene calls are TRBV18 and TRBJ2-5, with TRBD1 matching over 8 bases. The last part of the DNA fits TRBJ2-7 better; the J call may be wrong. The CDR3 is made up of 15 amino acids. CDR1 KGHSH and CDR2 LQKENI come from the germline V gene. CDR3 amino acids: CASSPIGQGINEQYF. DNA of the CDR3: TGTGCCAGCTCACCGATAGGACAGGGTATCAACGAGCAGTACTTC.

The gene calls are TRBV2 and TRBJ2-1, with a tentative D call TRBD2 (6 bases). The germline gives CDR1 SNHLY, CDR2 FYNNEI. Trimming cost V 6 bases and J 0 bases, with 12 bases left between them. This CDR3 has 15 residues. The DNA of the CDR3 is TGTGCCAGCAGATCGACCGGGAGCTCCTACAATGAGCAGTTCTTC. Translated, it gives CASRSTGSSYNEQFF.

The chain combines TRBV6-5 with TRBJ1-2; D might be TRBD1 (6 bases). Germline V gives CDR1 MNHEY, CDR2 SVGAGI. The CDR3 sequence is 13 residues long. Between the trimmed V and J ends, which lost 8 bases and 10 bases, there was a span of 20 bases. CDR3 region: CASRVRGSLDYTF. CDR3 nucleotide sequence: TGTGCCAGCCGGGTCAGGGGAAGTCTTGACTACACCTTC.

This chain joins TRBV5-1 and TRBJ1-1, with a weak D call TRBD1 (5 bases). CDR3 length equals 13 residues. Trimming pared 0 bases from V and 10 bases from J, leaving 13 bases between. Germline assignment: CDR1 SGHRS and CDR2 YFSETQ. Here the CDR3 reads CASSLEGAGRAFF. The CDR3 DNA is TGCGCCAGCAGCTTGGAAGGGGCAGGGAGAGCTTTCTTT.

V usage is TRBV5-1 and J usage is TRBJ2-5; tentative D call: TRBD1 (6 bases). This CDR3 has 13 residues. V shed 0 bases and J shed 4 bases, with 7 bases lying between them. The germline V gene encodes CDR1 SGHRS and CDR2 YFSETQ. The DNA for the CDR3 is TGCGCCAGCAGCTTGGGCAGGGGAGAGACCCAGTACTTC. Encoded protein: CASSLGRGETQYF.

J is TRBJ2-2 and V is TRBV7-8, with D possibly TRBD2 on 5 matching bases. This CDR3 is built from 14 residues. The V gene's germline CDR1 is SGHVS and CDR2 FQNEAQ. Deletions cut 4 bases from V and 7 bases from J, with 13 bases between. The CDR3 coding sequence is TGTGCCAGCAGCTACATCGGGGTGAACGGGGAGCTGTTTTTT. As protein: CASSYIGVNGELFF. The complete variable domain, with remaining parts taken from reference TRBV7-8 and TRBJ2-2, reads GAGVSQSPRYKVAKRGQDVALRCDPISGHVSLFWYQQALGQGPEFLTYFQNEAQLDKSGLPSDRFFAERPEGSVSTLKIQRTQQEDSAVYLCASSYIGVNGELFFGEGSRLTVL.

V gene TRBV5-6 combines with J gene TRBJ1-3; D is ambiguous. Germline V gene lookup returns CDR1 SGHDT and CDR2 YYEEEE. V was pared by 2 bases and J by 0 bases, with 9 bases between. The length of the CDR3 is 15 residues. The CDR3 loop reads CASSFDGASGNTIYF. The CDR3 nucleotides read TGTGCCAGCAGCTTCGACGGAGCCTCTGGAAACACCATATATTTT.

This clone was seen once. The chain is built from TRBV19 and TRBJ1-5; 10 bases match TRBD1. There are 17 residues in the CDR3. J lost 0 bases, V lost 6 bases, and 8 bases had no gene match. Germline CDR1 is LNHDA and CDR2 is SQIVND (reference sequence). The CDR3 spells CASRTGQGVFSNQPQHF. CDR3 nucleotide sequence: TGTGCCAGTAGGACCGGACAGGGGGTATTTAGCAATCAGCCCCAGCATTTT.

V gene TRBV6-1 combines with J gene TRBJ2-3; TRBD2 matches at 12 bases. V was pared by 8 bases and J by 6 bases, with 3 bases of the junction left unmatched. The CDR3 is 13 residues long. The V gene's germline CDR1 is MNHNS and CDR2 SASEGT. CDR3 sequence (DNA): TGTGCCAGCCGCCTAGCGGGAGGGGATACGCAGTATTTT. Its translation: CASRLAGGDTQYF.

The rearrangement links TRBV6-5 to TRBJ2-5, with D perhaps TRBD1 or TRBD2 (5 bases each). Judging by the DNA end, TRBJ2-7 fits better; the J call may be wrong. The CDR3 contains 14 residues. CDR1 and CDR2 from the germline V gene are MNHEY and SVGAGI. In DNA form, the CDR3 reads TGTGCCAGCAGTTACTCGGGGGAGTCTTACGAGCAGTACTTC. Translating it yields CASSYSGESYEQYF.

The chain employs TRBV10-3 and TRBJ1-1; a weak D match, TRBD1 (6 bases). The CDR3 spans 14 residues. Germline V gene sequence: CDR1 ENHRY, CDR2 SYGVKD. V shed 6 bases and J shed 1 base, with 12 bases lying between them. The DNA of the CDR3 is TGTGCCATCAGGGACCGGGACACGAACACTGAAGCTTTCTTT. Translation gives CAIRDRDTNTEAFF.

The chain is built from TRBV6-5 and TRBJ2-2; TRBD1 aligns across 9 bases. The CDR3 spans 15 residues. CDR1 is MNHEY, CDR2 SVGAGI, per germline. J lost 5 bases, V lost 5 bases, and 6 bases had no gene match. The CDR3 bases are TGTGCCAGCAGTGGGACAGGGAGATCTACCGGGGAGCTGTTTTTT. Translating gives CASSGTGRSTGELFF.

The rearrangement uses TRBV29-1 and TRBJ1-4, with D perhaps matching TRBD1 (6 bases). V was pared by 3 bases and J by 5 bases, with 10 bases between. Looked up from germline, CDR1 is SQVTM and CDR2 is ANQGSEA. The CDR3 is made up of 13 amino acids. This CDR3 reads CSVDGGLNEKLFF. The CDR3, as DNA: TGCAGCGTTGATGGGGGCCTAAATGAAAAACTGTTTTTT.

In its sample, this clone was seen once. This chain uses TRBV7-3 with TRBJ2-7; TRBD2 matches at 8 bases. There are 14 residues in the CDR3. Germline V CDR1 and CDR2: SGHTA, FQGTGA. V shed 5 bases, J shed 3 bases, and the junction held 6 bases outside the gene matches. The CDR3 protein is CASSRSGGGYEQYF. The DNA of the CDR3 is TGTGCCAGCAGCCGCAGCGGGGGAGGCTACGAGCAGTACTTC.

The chain recombines TRBV5-5 with TRBJ2-6; either TRBD1 or TRBD2 may supply D (5 bases each). The CDR3 has 18 amino acids. The germline V gene has CDR1 SGHKS and CDR2 YYEKEE (reference sequence). V was clipped by 0 bases and J by 0 bases, with 13 bases between them. The CDR3 loop reads CASSLAGATSSGANVLTF. The CDR3 coding sequence is TGTGCCAGCAGCTTGGCCGGGGCGACGAGCTCTGGGGCCAACGTCCTGACTTTC.

The chain couples TRBV7-9 to TRBJ2-3; TRBD2 matches at 7 bases. This CDR3 comprises 15 residues. With V trimmed by 1 base and J by 3 bases, 4 bases remained unmatched. Per the germline V gene, CDR1 is SEHNR and CDR2 is FQNEAQ (reference sequence). CDR3 bases: TGTGCCAGCAGCTTAGTGCGGGAGAAAACAGATACGCAGTATTTT. Translation: CASSLVREKTDTQYF.

The chain has TRBV27 and TRBJ2-7, with TRBD1 identical over 9 bases. Looked up from germline, CDR1 is MNHEY and CDR2 is SMNVEV (reference sequence). The CDR3 consists of 18 residues. J was trimmed by 0 bases and V by 3 bases; bases with no gene match: 12. The CDR3 protein is CASSFPIWGGQGSYEQYF. The CDR3, as DNA: TGTGCCAGCAGTTTCCCTATATGGGGGGGACAGGGCTCCTACGAGCAGTACTTC.

Relative to its sample, this clone is medium-sized. V usage is TRBV30 and J usage is TRBJ1-2; D call uncertain. CDR3 size: 12 residues. Per germline, CDR1 GTSNPN and CDR2 SVGIG (reference sequence). V dropped 2 bases and J dropped 4 bases, with 8 bases sitting between them. In DNA, the CDR3 is TGTGCCTGGAGTTCCACAGTCTATGGCTACACCTTC. Translation gives CAWSSTVYGYTF.

This clone was recorded only once. CDR3 in DNA: TGTGCCAGTAGCTCTCGGGCTAGCGGGGACAATACGCAGTATTTT. Its protein product is CASSSRASGDNTQYF. The chain combines TRBV19 with TRBJ2-3, with TRBD2 identical over 9 bases. Trimming cost V 6 bases and J 7 bases; bases outside gene matches: 11. The germline V gene has CDR1 LNHDA and CDR2 SQIVND (reference sequence). This CDR3 region has 15 residues.

The rearrangement joins TRBV6-5 to TRBJ1-1; TRBD1 matches at 8 bases. The germline V gene encodes CDR1 MNHEY and CDR2 SVGAGI. The CDR3 consists of 12 residues. V trimming: 6 bases; J trimming: 7 bases; junction bases outside the gene matches: 4. The CDR3 sequence is CASSVDRVEAFF. The CDR3 DNA sequence: TGTGCCAGCAGCGTGGACAGGGTTGAAGCTTTCTTT.

This clone was observed once. V usage is TRBV18 and J usage is TRBJ1-5; 8 bases align to TRBD1. V was clipped by 3 bases and J by 0 bases; unmatched bases: 7. The CDR3 is 17 residues long. Per the germline V gene, CDR1 is KGHSH and CDR2 is LQKENI. The CDR3 DNA follows: TGTGCCAGCTCACCCTCAGGGGGCGGATATAGCAATCAGCCCCAGCATTTT. It translates to CASSPSGGGYSNQPQHF.

This clone has just one count. The chain is built from TRBV29-1 and TRBJ2-1; the D is unclear. Germline V CDR1 and CDR2: SQVTM, ANQGSEA. V lost 4 bases and J 3 bases, leaving 13 bases between the germline ends. The CDR3 contains 14 residues. The CDR3: CSVVVALDYNEQFF. CDR3 DNA sequence: TGCAGCGTTGTGGTGGCCCTGGACTACAATGAGCAGTTCTTC.